This T cell receptor beta chain came from a study of T cell responses to AZD1222 COVID-19 vaccine. Overall study results and limits: CD4 TCRs covered the whole spike, strongest at regions 160-218 and 743-854. Spike-specific TCR breadth and depth rose after two AZD1222 doses.

In regard to this clone: The antigen is undetermined.

The repertoire was sequenced with immunoSEQ multiplex PCR; TCRdb's copy has only in-frame clones and lacks some. The data contain roughly 150,000 clones, 90% to 95% of them seen just once; the ten biggest clones take up under 5.5%. The input for sequencing was peripheral blood, taken on day 0 of AZD1222 vaccination. This receptor was taken from an adult in good health.

The DNA of the CDR3 is TGTGCCAGCAGCTCGACAGGGGCCTCTGGAAACACCATATATTTT. The encoded protein is CASSSTGASGNTIYF. The rearrangement joins TRBV28 to TRBJ1-3; 8 bases line up with TRBD1. V lost 6 bases, J lost 0 bases, and 4 bases stayed unmatched. The germline gives CDR1 MDHEN, CDR2 SYDVKM. This CDR3 has 15 residues.